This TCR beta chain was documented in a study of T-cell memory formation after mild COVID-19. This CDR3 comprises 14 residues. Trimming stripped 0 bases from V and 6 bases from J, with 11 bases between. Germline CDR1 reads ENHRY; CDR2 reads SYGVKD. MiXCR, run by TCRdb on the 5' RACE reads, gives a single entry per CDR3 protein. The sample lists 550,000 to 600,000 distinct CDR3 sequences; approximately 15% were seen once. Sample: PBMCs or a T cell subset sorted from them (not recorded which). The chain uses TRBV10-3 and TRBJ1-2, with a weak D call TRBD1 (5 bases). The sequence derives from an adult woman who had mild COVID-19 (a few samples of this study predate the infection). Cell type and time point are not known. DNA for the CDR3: TGTGCCATCAGTGAGTCGGGAACAGGAAATGGCTACACCTTC. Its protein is CAISESGTGNGYTF.